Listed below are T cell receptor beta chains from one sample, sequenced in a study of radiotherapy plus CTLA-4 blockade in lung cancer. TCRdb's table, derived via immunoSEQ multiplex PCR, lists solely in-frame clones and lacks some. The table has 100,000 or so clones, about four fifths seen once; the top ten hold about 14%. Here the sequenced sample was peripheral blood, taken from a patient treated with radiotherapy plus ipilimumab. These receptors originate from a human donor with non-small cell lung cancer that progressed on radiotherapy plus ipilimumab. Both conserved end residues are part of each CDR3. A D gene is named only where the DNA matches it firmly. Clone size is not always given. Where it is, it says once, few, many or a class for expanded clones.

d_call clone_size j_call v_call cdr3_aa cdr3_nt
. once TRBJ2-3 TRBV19 CASIENSGTDTQYF TGTGCCAGTATAGAGAATTCTGGAACAGATACGCAGTATTTT
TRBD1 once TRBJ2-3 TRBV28 CASRRDRTTDTQYF TGTGCCAGCAGGCGGGACAGGACCACAGATACGCAGTATTTT
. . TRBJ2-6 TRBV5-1 CASSAGQGGANVLTF TGCGCCAGCAGCGCGGGCCAGGGCGGCGCCAACGTCCTGACTTTC
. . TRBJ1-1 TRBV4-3 CASSPSKGYFTEAFF TGCGCCAGCAGCCCTTCAAAAGGGTATTTCACTGAAGCTTTCTTT
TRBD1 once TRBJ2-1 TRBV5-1 CASSTGQGANEQFF TGCGCCAGCAGCACGGGACAGGGGGCTAATGAGCAGTTCTTC
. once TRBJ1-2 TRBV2 CASSEGGYGYTF TGTGCCAGCAGTGAAGGGGGGTATGGCTACACCTTC
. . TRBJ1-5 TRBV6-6 CASSPAEGVFQPQHF TGTGCCAGCAGCCCGGCCGAGGGTGTGTTTCAGCCCCAGCATTTT
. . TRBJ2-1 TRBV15 CATSPGRVGNEQFF TGTGCCACCAGCCCAGGACGGGTGGGGAATGAGCAGTTCTTC
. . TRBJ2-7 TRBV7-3 CASSLTYQGEQYF TGTGCCAGCAGCCTGACCTACCAAGGGGAGCAGTACTTC
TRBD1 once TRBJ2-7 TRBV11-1 CASNVGQSSYEQYF TGTGCCAGCAACGTGGGACAGAGCTCCTACGAGCAGTACTTC
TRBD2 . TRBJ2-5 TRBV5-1 CASSPPGTIRETQYF TGCGCCAGCAGCCCACCCGGGACTATAAGAGAGACCCAGTACTTC
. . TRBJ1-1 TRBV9 CASSVGDDTEAFF TGTGCCAGCAGCGTAGGGGATGACACTGAAGCTTTCTTT
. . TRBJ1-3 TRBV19 CASSILWSSGNTIYF TGTGCCAGTAGTATTCTTTGGAGCTCTGGAAACACCATATATTTT
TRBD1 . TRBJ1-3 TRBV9 CASSVEGQPTGNTIYF TGTGCCAGCAGCGTAGAGGGACAGCCGACTGGAAACACCATATATTTT
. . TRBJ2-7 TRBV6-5 CASSYRDMPSYEQYF TGTGCCAGCAGTTACCGGGACATGCCTTCCTACGAGCAGTACTTC
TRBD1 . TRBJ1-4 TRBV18 CASLRDRADEKLFF TGTGCCAGCTTGAGGGACAGGGCGGATGAAAAACTGTTTTTT
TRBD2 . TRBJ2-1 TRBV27 CASSLSAGGLNEQFF TGTGCCAGCAGTTTATCGGCGGGAGGGCTCAATGAGCAGTTCTTC
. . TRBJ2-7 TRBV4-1 CASSQQLRDHEQYF TGCGCCAGCAGCCAACAGCTCAGGGACCACGAGCAGTACTTC
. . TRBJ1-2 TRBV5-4 CASSSRQSGYTF TGTGCCAGCAGCTCTAGACAGTCTGGCTACACCTTC
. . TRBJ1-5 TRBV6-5 CASSHDNQPQHF TGTGCCAGCAGTCACGACAATCAGCCCCAGCATTTT
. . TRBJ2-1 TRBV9 CASSVVQGTYNEQFF TGTGCCAGCAGCGTAGTGCAGGGGACATACAATGAGCAGTTCTTC
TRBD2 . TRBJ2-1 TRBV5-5 CASSLSGTSRNEQFF TGTGCCAGCAGCTTGAGCGGGACTAGCAGGAATGAGCAGTTCTTC
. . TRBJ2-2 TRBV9 CASNVQGTGELFF TGTGCCAGCAACGTCCAGGGAACCGGGGAGCTGTTTTTT
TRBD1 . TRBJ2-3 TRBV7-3 CASSSATGQTDTQYF TGTGCCAGCAGCTCCGCGACAGGGCAGACAGATACGCAGTATTTT
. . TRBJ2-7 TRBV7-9 CASSPSVVSYEQYF TGTGCCAGCAGCCCCTCTGTGGTCTCCTACGAGCAGTACTTC
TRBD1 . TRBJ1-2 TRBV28 CASSFGTGTGYTF TGTGCCAGCAGTTTTGGGACAGGGACCGGCTACACCTTC
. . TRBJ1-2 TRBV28 CASSQQGRYGYTF TGTGCCAGCAGCCAGCAGGGACGGTATGGCTACACCTTC
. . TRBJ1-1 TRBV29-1 CSASREVNTEAFF TGCAGCGCGTCCAGGGAGGTAAACACTGAAGCTTTCTTT
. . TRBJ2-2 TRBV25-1 CASSREGPTGELFF TGTGCCAGCAGTCGAGAGGGGCCCACCGGGGAGCTGTTTTTT
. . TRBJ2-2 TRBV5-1 CASSLGDGELFF TGCGCCAGCAGCTTGGGGGACGGGGAGCTGTTTTTT
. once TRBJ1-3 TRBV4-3 CASSPNPRGKGNTIYF TGCGCCAGCAGCCCCAACCCGAGGGGCAAAGGAAACACCATATATTTT
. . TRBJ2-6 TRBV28 CASSSGLAGANVLTF TGTGCCAGCAGTTCAGGGTTAGCTGGGGCCAACGTCCTGACTTTC
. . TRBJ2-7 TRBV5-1 CASSLGTSPYEQYF TGCGCCAGCAGCTTAGGGACAAGTCCTTACGAGCAGTACTTC
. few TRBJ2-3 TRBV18 CASSPPFGRGGDTQYF TGTGCCAGCTCACCACCGTTTGGTAGGGGAGGAGATACGCAGTATTTT
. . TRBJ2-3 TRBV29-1 CSVIPGERVPTDTQYF TGCAGCGTTATCCCAGGGGAACGGGTGCCCACAGATACGCAGTATTTT
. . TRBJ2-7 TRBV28 CASSPGNRRPYEQYF TGTGCCAGCAGTCCAGGGAACAGGCGACCATACGAGCAGTACTTC
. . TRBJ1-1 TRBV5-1 CASSLVGVNTEAFF TGCGCCAGCAGCTTGGTGGGGGTGAACACTGAAGCTTTCTTT
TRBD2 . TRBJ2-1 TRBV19 CASSIAALAGAYNEQFF TGTGCCAGTAGTATAGCGGCACTAGCGGGAGCCTACAATGAGCAGTTCTTC
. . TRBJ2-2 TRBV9 CASSRDPDTGELFF TGTGCCAGCAGCCGGGACCCTGACACCGGGGAGCTGTTTTTT
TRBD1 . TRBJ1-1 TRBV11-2 CASSSTGGAKTEAFF TGTGCCAGCAGCTCGACAGGGGGCGCGAAGACTGAAGCTTTCTTT
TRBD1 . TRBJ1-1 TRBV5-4 CASSSGTEGPYTEAFF TGTGCCAGCAGCTCCGGGACAGAAGGGCCATACACTGAAGCTTTCTTT
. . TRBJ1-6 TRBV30 CAWSGPGGYNSPLHF TGTGCCTGGAGTGGGCCCGGGGGGTATAATTCACCCCTCCACTTT
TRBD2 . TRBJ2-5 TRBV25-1 CASSESSGGARETQYF TGTGCCAGCAGTGAATCGAGCGGGGGGGCCCGGGAGACCCAGTACTTC
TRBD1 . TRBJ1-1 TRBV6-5 CASSYGQGMNTEAFF TGTGCCAGCAGTTACGGACAGGGTATGAACACTGAAGCTTTCTTT
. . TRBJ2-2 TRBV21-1 CASSLGTNTGELFF TGTGCCAGCAGCTTAGGCACGAACACCGGGGAGCTGTTTTTT
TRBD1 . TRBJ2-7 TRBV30 CAWTEDRSAYEQYF TGTGCCTGGACCGAGGACAGGTCCGCCTACGAGCAGTACTTC
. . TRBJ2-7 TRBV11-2 CASSLVDPYEQYF TGTGCCAGCAGCTTAGTGGACCCCTACGAGCAGTACTTC
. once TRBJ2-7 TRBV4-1 CASSQEDISSYEQYF TGCGCCAGCAGCCAGGAAGACATCAGCTCCTACGAGCAGTACTTC
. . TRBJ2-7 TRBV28 CASSLSRLVGGYEQYF TGTGCCAGCAGTTTATCCCGATTAGTAGGGGGCTACGAGCAGTACTTC
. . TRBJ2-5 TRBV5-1 CASSLAPGVETQYF TGCGCCAGCAGCTTGGCGCCAGGGGTAGAGACCCAGTACTTC
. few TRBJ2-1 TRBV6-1 CASSEVGGQFF TGTGCCAGCAGTGAGGTGGGTGGTCAGTTCTTC
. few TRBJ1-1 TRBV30 CAWSPGILNTEAFF TGTGCCTGGAGTCCAGGGATTTTAAACACTGAAGCTTTCTTT
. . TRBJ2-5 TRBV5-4 CASSLGQVKETQYF TGTGCCAGCAGCTTGGGTCAGGTTAAAGAGACCCAGTACTTC
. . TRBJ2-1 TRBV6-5 CASSFMDGYEQFF TGTGCCAGCAGCTTTATGGACGGTTATGAGCAGTTCTTC